This is a list of T cell receptor beta chains from one sample in a study of monozygotic twins with inflammatory bowel disease. Using the 5' RACE reads, TCRdb records one entry per CDR3 protein without DNA. Its clone listing holds fewer than 350,000 distinct CDR3 sequences. The specimen was blood. The receptors derive from a human donor with ulcerative colitis or Crohn's disease, or a healthy co-twin of an affected twin (not recorded which). The CDR3 runs from the conserved cysteine through the conserved F or W.

j_gene	v_gene	CDR3aa
TRBJ1-1	TRBV20-1	CSARDGGGRDTEAFF
TRBJ1-5	TRBV20-1	CSASLGTRAPNQPQHF
TRBJ2-1	TRBV5-4	CASSSEGGQDNEQFF
TRBJ2-5	TRBV9	CASSQGTSGSVETQYF
TRBJ1-1	TRBV12-3/TRBV12-4	CASRPLVGYGNTEAFF
TRBJ2-1	TRBV5-1	CASSFQGSGIGGNEQFF
TRBJ1-5	TRBV29-1	CSLRTGDRLHNQPQHF
TRBJ2-5	TRBV6-6	CASSTGLGTQYF
TRBJ2-2	TRBV29-1	CSVVGSGELFF
TRBJ2-7	TRBV20-1	CSARESRLPEQYF
TRBJ2-2	TRBV5-5	CASSFTGEGGELFF
TRBJ2-1	TRBV20-1	CSASVGLAGYNEQFF
TRBJ2-2	TRBV5-4	CASSPSGTTGELFF
TRBJ2-1	TRBV9	CASSNTAGYNEQFF
TRBJ2-1	TRBV29-1	CSVHRGLYNEQFF
TRBJ2-1	TRBV7-2	CASSFATSFRNEQFF
TRBJ2-1	TRBV12-3/TRBV12-4	CASSLGLAVDEQFF